The following is a TCR beta chain sequence with its context. This clonotype has at least ten counts. Its antigen is unknown. Nothing much larger sits one base from this clone, and base qualities are not available. This sample is drawn from a study of T cells in Graves' hyperthyroidism and ophthalmopathy (dated by TCRdb to the late 2010s). Background for the entire study: Peripheral blood samples were taken at the time of initial diagnosis, prior to any treatment. A discovery cohort of about a hundred patients, 43 with Graves' ophthalmopathy and 57 with stable Graves' hyperthyroidism, was used to find distinguishing TCR V-J signatures. Prospective prediction of ophthalmopathy was tested in an independent validation cohort consisting of 18 hyperthyroidism patients and more than 15 patients who later progressed to ophthalmopathy. The roughly 91 discovery patients were randomly divided into training and test sets at a 7:3 ratio. In six Graves' hyperthyroidism patients, the study also compared T-cell repertoires from thyroid tissue with T-cell repertoires from blood. After blood sampling, hyperthyroidism patients were treated with methimazole at a starting dose of 30 mg daily, and ophthalmopathy patients were treated with high-dose intravenous methylprednisolone. The paper reports TCR Vbeta CDR3 sequencing of 130 to 150 peripheral blood samples: some 44 ophthalmopathy, under 85 hyperthyroidism and around 17 progressor patients. Broad study findings and their caveats: Most expanded thyroid clonotypes (frequency above 0.001) were also found in blood, which suggests that blood repertoires may mirror thyroid immune responses. A 13 V-J signature model separated ophthalmopathy from stable hyperthyroidism, with roughly 88% sensitivity and about 81% specificity in cross-validation and 80%/75% in testing. In validation, the model predicted progression to ophthalmopathy with approximately 69% sensitivity and around 72% specificity, a median of 6.5 months before onset. No statistical method was used to fix the sample size in advance, and group allocation was not hidden from the investigators.

Graves' hyperthyroidism was defined as stable when no progression to ophthalmopathy occurred over 18 months of follow-up. The hyperthyroidism patients were between 18 and 65 years old and newly diagnosed, with a disease duration of less than 2 months. Patients with uncontrolled infections, other autoimmune diseases, pregnancy or lactation were excluded. Diagnoses were based on clinical symptoms, serum thyroxine and TRAb, thyroid ultrasound and orbital computed tomography. PBMCs were isolated from about 9 ml of fresh peripheral blood by Ficoll-Paque density gradient centrifugation. Total RNA was extracted using Trizol reagent, and RNA quality was assessed on an Agilent 2100 Bioanalyzer. The TCR beta CDR3 regions were amplified from RNA transcripts. For the first round of RT-PCR on the TCR CDR3, the HTBI primer set was used together with the Qiagen OneStep RT-PCR kit. Libraries were constructed in a second round of multiplex PCR, after which size selection and purification were carried out. Libraries were sequenced paired-end with 100 bp reads on an Illumina HiSeq2000. From the authors' description of their analysis: SOAPnuke was used to process the raw data, throwing out any read that contained adapters or uncalled bases, had a mean Phred below 15, or lacked an exact constant-primer or identifier match. COPE v1.2.5 was used to merge the high-quality paired reads, and each unique nucleotide sequence was defined as a clonotype. MiTCR v1.1 was used to align clonotypes to the IMGT TRBV, TRBD and TRBJ reference segments. Analysis was restricted to V-J combinations with a frequency above 0.0001, which covered roughly 99% of repertoires. The TCS score was defined as F50 (clonal expansion) divided by E x V (chaos), with BLOSUM62-based TCRdist calculated between CDR3 peptides within each V-J. Welch's t-statistics and random forest reduced roughly 540 V-J features to roughly 13, which were used in a naive Bayes classifier (R e1071). TCRdb ran its own pipeline on the public reads, namely fastp trimming at Q25 and MiXCR clone calling, and kept in-frame beta chains. When rows share a CDR3 protein, they turn into one entry using the most common DNA and genes. For this entry, the V and J calls and clone size follow TCRdb and not the study's own pipeline. The sample table contains some 400,000 distinct CDR3 sequences; only one count was recorded for over 15% of them. About 3.5% of the sample is in the top ten clones.

Trimming at the junction amounts to 1 base on V and 2 bases on J, and the germline ends lie 17 bases apart. The CDR3 numbers 17 residues from cysteine through phenylalanine. Solely the CDR3 DNA is kept, with 51 bases framed from the first base. The CDR1 and CDR2 encoded by the germline V gene are SGHVS and FQNEAQ. Recombination joined TRBV7-8 with TRBJ1-1, with the D gene uncertain. The sequencing input was blood. This receptor was taken from a woman aged 18-35 years with Graves' hyperthyroidism. The CDR3 region reads CASSLGLFGPINTEAFF. The DNA sequence follows: TGTGCCAGCAGCTTAGGACTCTTTGGACCGATTAACACTGAAGCTTTCTTT. The variable domain in full, with residues beyond the CDR3 obtained from the reference TRBV7-8 and TRBJ1-1 genes, is GAGVSQSPRYKVAKRGQDVALRCDPISGHVSLFWYQQALGQGPEFLTYFQNEAQLDKSGLPSDRFFAERPEGSVSTLKIQRTQQEDSAVYLCASSLGLFGPINTEAFFGQGTRLTVV.